Listed below are T cell receptor beta chains from one sample, sequenced in a study of technical replicates of blood from a few donors. The protocol was immunoSEQ multiplex PCR, while the TCRdb copy is restricted to in-frame clones and leaves out a portion. This sample carries some 13,000 clones, around 95% of them seen once, and the ten largest clones take roughly 7%. Specimen: PBMCs. These receptors originate from a human donor in good health. CDR3s include the opening cysteine and the closing phenylalanine or tryptophan. The order of the fields is D gene, CDR3 length, V gene, J gene, clone size, CDR3 protein, CDR3 DNA. D genes are given only for firm matches. For some rows the clone size is stated as once, few or many, or as a class when expanded; others skip it.

.	17	TRBV7-9	TRBJ1-3	.	CASSLADRGFSGNTIYF	TGTGCCAGCAGCTTAGCGGACCGGGGGTTCTCTGGAAACACCATATATTTT
.	15	TRBV27	TRBJ2-1	.	CASSLTRSSYNEQFF	TGTGCCAGCAGTCTCACTAGGAGCTCCTACAATGAGCAGTTCTTC
TRBD2	21	TRBV7-6	TRBJ2-3	.	CASSGSAASGRAGIVTDTQYF	TGTGCCAGCAGCGGGAGTGCTGCTAGCGGGAGGGCCGGGATAGTCACAGATACGCAGTATTTT
TRBD2	15	TRBV10-1	TRBJ2-3	.	CASSLLAGPTDTQYF	TGCGCCAGCAGTCTTCTAGCGGGACCCACAGATACGCAGTATTTT
.	16	TRBV27	TRBJ2-7	.	CASSLTGIQGAYEQYF	TGTGCCAGCAGTCTCACGGGGATACAGGGAGCCTACGAGCAGTACTTC
.	15	TRBV7-2	TRBJ2-3	.	CASSLNSPSTDTQYF	TGTGCCAGCAGCTTAAACTCCCCTAGCACAGATACGCAGTATTTT
TRBD1	14	TRBV7-9	TRBJ1-2	.	CASSLPDRGDGYTF	TGTGCCAGCAGCTTGCCCGACAGGGGAGATGGCTACACCTTC
.	14	TRBV5-1	TRBJ1-1	.	CASAPGGMNTEAFF	TGCGCCAGCGCCCCGGGCGGGATGAACACTGAAGCTTTCTTT
.	14	TRBV19	TRBJ2-1	.	CASSGGRPGNEQFF	TGTGCCAGTAGCGGCGGCCGACCGGGGAATGAGCAGTTCTTC
TRBD1	15	TRBV2	TRBJ1-3	.	CASTADRVVGNTIYF	TGTGCCAGCACCGCGGACAGGGTAGTTGGAAACACCATATATTTT
TRBD1	15	TRBV18	TRBJ2-7	.	CASSPFGTATYEQYF	TGTGCCAGCTCACCCTTCGGGACAGCGACCTACGAGCAGTACTTC
TRBD1	14	TRBV6-1	TRBJ1-2	.	CASSDSGTDYGYTF	TGTGCCAGCAGTGACTCCGGGACAGACTATGGCTACACCTTC
.	14	TRBV19	TRBJ2-3	.	CASSIIRRADTQYF	TGTGCCAGTAGTATTATCAGGAGGGCAGATACGCAGTATTTT
TRBD1	15	TRBV5-1	TRBJ2-7	.	CASRGGQGSSYEQYF	TGCGCCAGCAGGGGGGGACAGGGCTCGTCCTACGAGCAGTACTTC
.	12	TRBV7-8	TRBJ2-1	.	CASRSYYNEQFF	TGTGCCAGCCGGTCTTACTACAATGAGCAGTTCTTC
.	15	TRBV5-5	TRBJ1-4	.	CASSLSGGSNEKLFF	TGTGCCAGCAGCTTGAGTGGCGGCAGTAATGAAAAACTGTTTTTT
.	13	TRBV7-9	TRBJ2-2	.	CASSSILAGELFF	TGTGCCAGCAGCTCCATTCTAGCCGGGGAGCTGTTTTTT
TRBD1	14	TRBV7-8	TRBJ2-3	.	CASSPGQGPDTQYF	TGTGCCAGCAGCCCGGGACAGGGCCCAGATACGCAGTATTTT
TRBD2	14	TRBV5-1	TRBJ2-1	.	CASSSLAGVVEQFF	TGCGCCAGCAGTTCCCTAGCGGGAGTCGTGGAGCAGTTCTTC
TRBD1	13	TRBV10-3	TRBJ2-2	.	CATRDSNTGELFF	TGTGCCACCCGGGACAGTAACACCGGGGAGCTGTTTTTT
TRBD1	15	TRBV29-1	TRBJ1-2	.	CSVDVGTGLRYGYTF	TGCAGCGTTGATGTCGGGACAGGTCTCCGCTATGGCTACACCTTC
TRBD1	15	TRBV7-3	TRBJ2-2	.	CASSFQGAQPGELFF	TGTGCCAGCAGCTTCCAGGGGGCGCAACCCGGGGAGCTGTTTTTT
TRBD2	14	TRBV15	TRBJ2-7	.	CATARLAGVVEQYF	TGTGCCACCGCCCGACTAGCGGGAGTAGTCGAGCAGTACTTC
.	13	TRBV5-1	TRBJ2-7	.	CASRGRGNYEQYF	TGCGCCAGCAGGGGACGGGGGAACTACGAGCAGTACTTC
.	13	TRBV2	TRBJ2-7	once	CASTLTPAGEQYF	TGTGCCAGCACCTTGACACCGGCGGGGGAGCAGTACTTC
TRBD1	15	TRBV28	TRBJ2-5	.	CASSFWTGNQETQYF	TGTGCCAGCAGTTTCTGGACAGGGAACCAAGAGACCCAGTACTTC
TRBD2	18	TRBV4-1	TRBJ2-5	.	CASSQGFRLAGDRETQYF	TGCGCCAGCAGCCAAGGATTCCGACTAGCGGGAGATCGGGAGACCCAGTACTTC
.	16	TRBV5-6	TRBJ2-1	.	CASSLGTVSSYNEQFF	TGTGCCAGCAGCTTGGGAACAGTGAGCTCCTACAATGAGCAGTTCTTC
TRBD1	16	TRBV5-1	TRBJ2-2	.	CASSLEGALNTGELFF	TGCGCCAGCAGCTTGGAGGGGGCACTGAACACCGGGGAGCTGTTTTTT
.	15	TRBV6-4	TRBJ2-3	.	CASSDSIEPTDTQYF	TGTGCCAGCAGTGACTCAATAGAGCCCACAGATACGCAGTATTTT
TRBD2	17	TRBV4-1	TRBJ2-1	.	CASSQSPGTSENNEQFF	TGCGCCAGCAGCCAGTCCCCCGGGACTAGCGAAAACAATGAGCAGTTCTTC
TRBD2	18	TRBV30	TRBJ2-1	.	CAWSVGGTSGSPENEQFF	TGTGCCTGGAGTGTGGGTGGGACTAGCGGGAGCCCTGAGAATGAGCAGTTCTTC
TRBD2	14	TRBV4-2	TRBJ2-3	.	CASSQGTSADTQYF	TGTGCCAGCAGCCAAGGGACTAGCGCAGATACGCAGTATTTT
.	13	TRBV7-2	TRBJ1-2	.	CASSPTAERGYTF	TGTGCCAGCAGCCCGACGGCAGAGAGGGGCTACACCTTC
TRBD1	15	TRBV5-6	TRBJ2-1	medium-sized	CASSLGDRGYNEQFF	TGTGCCAGCAGCTTGGGGGACAGGGGATACAATGAGCAGTTCTTC
TRBD1	14	TRBV30	TRBJ1-1	.	CAWSQTGGYTEAFF	TGTGCCTGGAGTCAGACAGGGGGCTACACTGAAGCTTTCTTT
TRBD1	14	TRBV11-2	TRBJ1-1	.	CASSHDRAGTEAFF	TGTGCCAGCAGCCACGACAGGGCTGGCACTGAAGCTTTCTTT
.	16	TRBV28	TRBJ1-1	.	CASRIRTDRDNTEAFF	TGTGCCAGCAGGATCCGGACTGATCGGGATAACACTGAAGCTTTCTTT
TRBD2	15	TRBV18	TRBJ2-1	.	CASSPDGLAEAREFF	TGTGCCAGCTCACCCGATGGACTAGCGGAGGCCCGAGAGTTCTTC
TRBD2	14	TRBV25-1	TRBJ2-1	.	CASSVLAGDNEQFF	TGTGCCAGCAGTGTGCTAGCGGGAGACAATGAGCAGTTCTTC
TRBD2	15	TRBV7-9	TRBJ2-5	.	CASSLTTSGIGTQYF	TGTGCCAGCAGCTTAACGACTAGCGGGATTGGGACCCAGTACTTC
.	14	TRBV27	TRBJ2-5	.	CASSVRSGLRTQYF	TGTGCCAGCAGTGTCCGGAGTGGCCTGAGGACCCAGTACTTC
TRBD1	14	TRBV30	TRBJ2-1	.	CAWRTGGKLNEQFF	TGTGCCTGGCGGACAGGGGGCAAGTTGAATGAGCAGTTCTTC
.	14	TRBV21-1	TRBJ2-7	.	CASSPTGSYYEQYF	TGTGCCAGCAGCCCGACAGGGTCGTACTACGAGCAGTACTTC